Below are 16 T cell receptor beta chains sequenced from a single sample in a study of T cell changes during pregnancy in multiple sclerosis. Generated by immunoSEQ multiplex PCR, the TCRdb table keeps only in-frame clones and is missing some. The sample includes fewer than 45,000 clones, 70% to 90% seen only once; the top ten take about 6.3%. This sample comprised CD8+ T cells from peripheral blood mononuclear cells, obtained after pregnancy. The receptors were gathered from a female donor in good health, enrolled as a control in a pregnancy study.

This sequence joins TRBV7-9 and TRBJ2-1, with 8 bases fitting TRBD2. Germline V gene data show CDR1 as SEHNR and CDR2 as FQNEAQ (reference sequence). CDR3 length equals 16 residues. Losses at the gene ends were 2 bases for V and 5 bases for J; bases not matched to a gene: 8. The CDR3 nucleotides read TGTGCCAGCAGCTTAATCGGGGGGGCTGGAGACAATGAGCAGTTCTTC. Protein: CASSLIGGAGDNEQFF.

J is TRBJ1-1 and V is TRBV7-9; the match to TRBD1 covers 9 bases. The CDR3 runs to 13 residues. CDR1 SEHNR and CDR2 FQNEAQ come from the germline V gene (reference sequence). Losses at the gene ends were 5 bases for V and 4 bases for J; bases not matched to a gene: 2. CDR3 nucleotides: TGTGCCAGCAGCGCACAGGGGGCCACTGAAGCTTTCTTT. This sequence encodes CASSAQGATEAFF.

This sequence joins TRBV27 and TRBJ2-7; a possible D gene is TRBD2 (6 bases). The V gene's germline CDR1 is MNHEY and CDR2 SMNVEV (reference sequence). Trimming took 6 bases from V and 3 from J, leaving 12 bases between them. This CDR3 contains 13 residues. In nucleotides, the CDR3 is TGTGCCAGCAGCCCCGGGACTTTCTACGAGCAGTACTTC. Its translation: CASSPGTFYEQYF.

This chain connects TRBV5-6 to TRBJ1-1; tentatively, D is TRBD1 (6 bases). Germline V CDR1 and CDR2: SGHDT, YYEEEE. This CDR3 is built from 15 residues. Between the trimmed V and J ends, which lost 0 bases and 0 bases, there was a span of 9 bases. DNA of the CDR3: TGTGCCAGCAGCTTGGTATGGGACATGAACACTGAAGCTTTCTTT. Its translation is CASSLVWDMNTEAFF.

CDR3 sequence: CASSTRDRVSPLHF. Written as DNA, the CDR3 is TGTGCCAGTAGTACCCGGGACAGAGTTTCACCCCTCCACTTT. The chain links TRBV19 to TRBJ1-6; 7 bases line up with TRBD1. The CDR3 sequence is 14 residues long. From germline, CDR1 is LNHDA and CDR2 SQIVND (reference sequence). V gave up 4 bases and J gave up 9 bases; unmatched junction bases: 6.

As DNA, the CDR3 is TGTGCCAGCAGCTTAGAGGGGCGAGTCACTGAAGCTTTCTTT. Translated: CASSLEGRVTEAFF. V gene TRBV7-9 combines with J gene TRBJ1-1; perhaps TRBD1 as D (5 bases). Germline assignment: CDR1 SEHNR and CDR2 FQNEAQ (reference sequence). V dropped 1 base and J dropped 4 bases, with 10 bases sitting between them. This CDR3 is built from 14 residues.

The V and J genes are TRBV5-6 and TRBJ2-1, with a possible D match to TRBD2 (5 bases). This CDR3 comprises 14 residues. V was cut by 4 bases and J by 8 bases, with 16 bases left in between. In germline, CDR1 is SGHDT, CDR2 YYEEEE. The CDR3 bases are TGTGCCAGCAGCCAGACTATCAACTGGGATGAGCAGTTCTTC. Its protein product is CASSQTINWDEQFF.

This clone was found once. V usage is TRBV4-3 and J usage is TRBJ2-5, with a possible D match to TRBD1 (6 bases). The germline gives CDR1 LGHNA, CDR2 YSLEER. Trimming shortened V by 0 bases and J by 3 bases, and 17 bases separated the two germline ends. This CDR3 comprises 17 residues. The CDR3 sequence: CASSQDRDRRGEETQYF. Written as DNA, the CDR3 is TGCGCCAGCAGCCAAGATCGAGACAGGAGAGGGGAAGAGACCCAGTACTTC.

This rearrangement joins TRBV28 to TRBJ2-5; 7 bases are shared with TRBD1. The CDR3 totals 15 residues. V gave up 4 bases and J gave up 1 base; unmatched junction bases: 6. Germline-derived CDR1 and CDR2 are MDHEN and SYDVKM. The CDR3 protein is CASSSPGQFQETQYF. The CDR3 DNA reads as TGTGCCAGCAGTTCCCCGGGACAGTTCCAAGAGACCCAGTACTTC.

This chain connects TRBV10-3 to TRBJ1-2; 7 nucleotides match TRBD1. Germline trimming cut 0 bases from V and 8 bases from J; bases unmatched to any gene: 12. Germline CDR1 ENHRY, CDR2 SYGVKD. CDR3 length: 16 residues. The CDR3 protein is CAISESPDRLGDGYTF. CDR3 bases: TGTGCCATCAGTGAGTCACCGGACAGGTTAGGTGACGGCTACACCTTC.

This clone was detected once. The V gene is TRBV4-1, the J gene TRBJ2-7, with 9 nucleotides matching TRBD1. CDR1 is MGHRA and CDR2 is YSYEKL in the germline V gene. Unmatched junction bases numbered 12, after V lost 4 bases and J lost 5 bases. The CDR3 totals 16 residues. The CDR3, as DNA: TGCGCCAGCAGCCTCGTTGGGGACAGGGTAGGGGACGAGCAGTACTTC. It encodes CASSLVGDRVGDEQYF.

With respect to this clone: Within the sample, other DNA sequences also encode this same CDR3. J is TRBJ2-2 and V is TRBV27, with TRBD2 matching 8 bases. The CDR3 covers 13 residues. CDR1 is MNHEY, CDR2 SMNVEV, per germline (reference sequence). Trimming took 8 bases from V and 4 from J; bases not matched to a gene: 3. The CDR3 coding sequence is TGTGCCAGCTTAGCGGGATTCACCGGGGAGCTGTTTTTT. Residues: CASLAGFTGELFF.

The chain employs TRBV6-5 and TRBJ2-2, with D maybe TRBD1 (5 bases). The CDR3 has 14 amino acids. CDR1 MNHEY and CDR2 SVGAGI come from the germline V gene. The V gene lost 5 bases and the J gene lost 1 base, with 8 bases spanning the gap. CDR3 DNA: TGTGCCAGCAGTACGACAGAGAACACCGGGGAGCTGTTTTTT. Encoded protein: CASSTTENTGELFF.

CDR3 nucleotides: TGTGCCAGCAGCTTATCCCCAGGACAAACTGAAGCTTTCTTT. Its protein is CASSLSPGQTEAFF. V is TRBV11-3 and J is TRBJ1-1, with D maybe TRBD1 (5 bases). The CDR3 extends over 14 amino acids. The germline V gene encodes CDR1 SGHNT and CDR2 YENEEA. Between the trimmed V and J ends, which lost 2 bases and 5 bases, there was a span of 12 bases.

The genes are TRBV27 and TRBJ1-4, with D uncertain. The V gene lost 4 bases and the J gene lost 5 bases, with 11 bases spanning the gap. The CDR3 has 14 amino acids. The germline CDR1 and CDR2 sequences are MNHEY and SMNVEV (reference sequence). CDR3 residues: CASSSGYPNEKLFF. The CDR3 region has the DNA TGTGCCAGCAGTTCGGGGTACCCAAATGAAAAACTGTTTTTT. The complete variable domain, with remaining parts taken from reference TRBV27 and TRBJ1-4, reads EAQVTQNPRYLITVTGKKLTVTCSQNMNHEYMSWYRQDPGLGLRQIYYSMNVEVTDKGDVPEGYKVSRKEKRNFPLILESPSPNQTSLYFCASSSGYPNEKLFFGSGTQLSVL.

The V call is TRBV9, the J call TRBJ2-1; 9 bases are a match to TRBD2. Germline V CDR1 and CDR2: SGDLS, YYNGEE. The CDR3 consists of 16 residues. V lost 0 bases, J lost 7 bases, and 8 bases stayed unmatched. The CDR3 bases are TGTGCCAGCAGCGTAGATCAGCGGGGGGCCGGAAATGAGCAGTTCTTC. Amino acid sequence: CASSVDQRGAGNEQFF.